Below, one T cell receptor (beta chain) is given with its context. TCRdb keeps only in-frame clones here, not all; method: immunoSEQ multiplex PCR. The sample has approximately 2.5 million clones; 90% to 95% are singletons. The data derive from a study of shared clonotypes between healthy human individuals. Study-wide background: Three plates each covered CD4 naive and memory; CD8 naive two, CD8 memory one.

Germline values: CDR1 MNHEY, CDR2 SMNVEV (reference sequence). The J segment lost 6 bases and the V segment lost 6 bases, leaving 6 bases of the junction unmatched. This CDR3 has 13 amino acids. This clonotype was sampled from a man in his late teens or twenties in good health. Source material: naive CD4+ T cells sorted from blood. Noted subset: CD45RA+ positively selected. The chain employs TRBV27 and TRBJ1-2; 8 bases are a match to TRBD1. DNA of the CDR3: TGTGCCAGCAGGCCGACAGGGGCCAATGGCTACACCTTC. Amino acids: CASRPTGANGYTF.